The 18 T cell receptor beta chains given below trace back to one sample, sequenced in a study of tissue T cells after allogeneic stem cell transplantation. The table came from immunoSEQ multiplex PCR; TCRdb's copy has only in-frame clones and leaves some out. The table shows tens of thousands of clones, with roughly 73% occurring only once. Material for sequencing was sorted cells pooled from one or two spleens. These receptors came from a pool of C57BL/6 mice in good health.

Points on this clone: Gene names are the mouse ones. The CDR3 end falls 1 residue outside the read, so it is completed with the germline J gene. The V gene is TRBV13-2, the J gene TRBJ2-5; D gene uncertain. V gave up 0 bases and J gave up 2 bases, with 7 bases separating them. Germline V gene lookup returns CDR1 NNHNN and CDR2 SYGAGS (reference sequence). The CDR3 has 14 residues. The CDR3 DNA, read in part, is TGTGCCAGCGGTGATGACGACTTCCAAGACACCCAGTAC. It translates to CASGDDDFQDTQY. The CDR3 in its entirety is CASGDDDFQDTQYF.

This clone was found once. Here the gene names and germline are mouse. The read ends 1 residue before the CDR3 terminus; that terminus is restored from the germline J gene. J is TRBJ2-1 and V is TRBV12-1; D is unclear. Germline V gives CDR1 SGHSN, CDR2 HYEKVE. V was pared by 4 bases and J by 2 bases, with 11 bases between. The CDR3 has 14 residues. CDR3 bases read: TGTGCCAGCTCCTCGGGAGGGTACTATGCTGAGCAGTTC. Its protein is CASSSGGYYAEQF. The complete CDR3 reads CASSSGGYYAEQFF.

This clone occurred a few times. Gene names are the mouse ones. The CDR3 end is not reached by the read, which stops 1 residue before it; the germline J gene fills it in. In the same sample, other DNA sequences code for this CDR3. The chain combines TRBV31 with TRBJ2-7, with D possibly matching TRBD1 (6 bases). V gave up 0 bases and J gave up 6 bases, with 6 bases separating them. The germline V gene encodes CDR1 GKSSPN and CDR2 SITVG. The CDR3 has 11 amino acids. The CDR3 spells CAWSLGGEQYF. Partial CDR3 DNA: TGTGCCTGGAGTCTAGGGGGTGAACAGTAC.

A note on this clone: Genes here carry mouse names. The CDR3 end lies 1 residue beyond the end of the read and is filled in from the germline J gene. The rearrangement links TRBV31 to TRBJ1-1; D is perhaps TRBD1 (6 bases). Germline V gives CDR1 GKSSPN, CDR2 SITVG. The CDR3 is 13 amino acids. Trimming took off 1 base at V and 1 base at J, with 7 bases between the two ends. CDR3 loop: CAWSQGGNTEVFF. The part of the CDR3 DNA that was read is TGTGCCTGGAGTCAGGGGGGGAACACAGAAGTCTTC.

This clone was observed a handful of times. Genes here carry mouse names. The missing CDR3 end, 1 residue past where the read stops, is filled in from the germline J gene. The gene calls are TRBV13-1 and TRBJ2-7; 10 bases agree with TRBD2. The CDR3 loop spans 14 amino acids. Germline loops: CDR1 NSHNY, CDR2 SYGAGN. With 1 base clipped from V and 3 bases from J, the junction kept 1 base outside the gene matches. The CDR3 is CASSDNWGGYEQYF. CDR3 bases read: TGTGCCAGCAGTGATAACTGGGGGGGCTATGAACAGTAC.

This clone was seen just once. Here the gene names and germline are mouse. CDR3 bases read: TGTGCCAGCAGCACCGGGACTGGGGCCTATGAACAGTAC. It specifies CASSTGTGAYEQY. The CDR3 in full is CASSTGTGAYEQYF. The rearrangement links TRBV5 to TRBJ2-7; TRBD2 aligns across 10 bases. With the read ending 1 residue before the CDR3 end, the germline J gene is used to fill in that end. Germline values: CDR1 LGHNA, CDR2 YNLKQL (reference sequence). The CDR3 runs to 14 residues. V lost 5 bases and J lost 2; bases outside the gene matches: 3.

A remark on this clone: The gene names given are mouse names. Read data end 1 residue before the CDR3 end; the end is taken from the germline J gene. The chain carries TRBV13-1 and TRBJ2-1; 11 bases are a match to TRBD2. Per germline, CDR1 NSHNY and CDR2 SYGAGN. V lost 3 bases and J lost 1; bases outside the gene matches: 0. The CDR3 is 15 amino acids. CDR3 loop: CASSGDWGNYAEQFF. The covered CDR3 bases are TGTGCCAGCAGTGGGGACTGGGGGAACTATGCTGAGCAGTTC.

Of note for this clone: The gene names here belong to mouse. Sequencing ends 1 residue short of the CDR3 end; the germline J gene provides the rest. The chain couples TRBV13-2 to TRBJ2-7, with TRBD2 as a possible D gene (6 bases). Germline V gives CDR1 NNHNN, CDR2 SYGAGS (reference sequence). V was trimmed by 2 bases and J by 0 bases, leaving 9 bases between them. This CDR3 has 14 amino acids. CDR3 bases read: TGTGCCAGCGGTGAAGACTGGCGCTCCTATGAACAGTAC. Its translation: CASGEDWRSYEQY. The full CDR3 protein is CASGEDWRSYEQYF.

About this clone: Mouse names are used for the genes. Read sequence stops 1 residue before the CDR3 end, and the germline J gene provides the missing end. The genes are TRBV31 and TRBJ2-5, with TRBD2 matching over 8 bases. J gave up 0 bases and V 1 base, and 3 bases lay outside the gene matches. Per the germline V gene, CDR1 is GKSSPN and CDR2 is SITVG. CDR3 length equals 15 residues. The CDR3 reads CAWSPNWGNQDTQYF. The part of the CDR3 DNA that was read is TGTGCCTGGAGTCCCAACTGGGGGAACCAAGACACCCAGTAC.

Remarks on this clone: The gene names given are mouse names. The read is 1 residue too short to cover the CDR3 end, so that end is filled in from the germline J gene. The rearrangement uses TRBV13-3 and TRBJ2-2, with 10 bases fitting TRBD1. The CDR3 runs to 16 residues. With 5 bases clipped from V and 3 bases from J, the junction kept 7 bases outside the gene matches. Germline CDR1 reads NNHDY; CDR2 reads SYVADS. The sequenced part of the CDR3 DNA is TGTGCCAGCAGGCCTCCGGGACAGGGGCACACCGGGCAGCTCTAC. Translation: CASRPPGQGHTGQLY. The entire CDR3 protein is CASRPPGQGHTGQLYF.

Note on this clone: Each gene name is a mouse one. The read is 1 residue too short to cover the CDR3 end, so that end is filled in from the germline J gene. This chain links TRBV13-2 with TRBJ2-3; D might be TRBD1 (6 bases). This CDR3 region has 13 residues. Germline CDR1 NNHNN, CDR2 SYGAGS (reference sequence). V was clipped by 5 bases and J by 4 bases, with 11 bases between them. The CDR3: CASGYRDTETLYF. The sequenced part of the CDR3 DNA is TGTGCCAGCGGCTACAGGGATACAGAAACGCTGTAT.

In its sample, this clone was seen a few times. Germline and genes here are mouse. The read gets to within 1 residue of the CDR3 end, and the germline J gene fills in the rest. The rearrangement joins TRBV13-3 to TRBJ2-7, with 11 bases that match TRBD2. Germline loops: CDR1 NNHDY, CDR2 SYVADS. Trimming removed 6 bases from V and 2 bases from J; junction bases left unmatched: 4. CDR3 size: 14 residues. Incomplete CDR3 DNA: TGTGCCAGCAAGCCGGGACTGGGGGCCTATGAACAGTAC. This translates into CASKPGLGAYEQY. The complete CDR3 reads CASKPGLGAYEQYF.

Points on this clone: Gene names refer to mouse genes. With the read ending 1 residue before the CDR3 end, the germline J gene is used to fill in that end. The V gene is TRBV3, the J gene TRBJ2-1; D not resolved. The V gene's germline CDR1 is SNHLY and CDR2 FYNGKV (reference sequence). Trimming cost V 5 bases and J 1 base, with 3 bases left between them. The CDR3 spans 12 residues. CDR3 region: CASSPNYAEQFF. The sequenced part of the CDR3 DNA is TGTGCCAGCAGCCCAAACTATGCTGAGCAGTTC.

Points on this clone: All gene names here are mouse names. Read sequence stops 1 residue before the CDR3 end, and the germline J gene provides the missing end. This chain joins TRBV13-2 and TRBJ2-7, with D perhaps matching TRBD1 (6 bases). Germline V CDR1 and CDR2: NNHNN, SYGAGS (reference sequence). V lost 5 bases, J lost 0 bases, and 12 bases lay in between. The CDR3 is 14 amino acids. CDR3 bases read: TGTGCCAGCGGCGGACAGCCTAGCTCCTATGAACAGTAC. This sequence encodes CASGGQPSSYEQY. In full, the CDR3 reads CASGGQPSSYEQYF.

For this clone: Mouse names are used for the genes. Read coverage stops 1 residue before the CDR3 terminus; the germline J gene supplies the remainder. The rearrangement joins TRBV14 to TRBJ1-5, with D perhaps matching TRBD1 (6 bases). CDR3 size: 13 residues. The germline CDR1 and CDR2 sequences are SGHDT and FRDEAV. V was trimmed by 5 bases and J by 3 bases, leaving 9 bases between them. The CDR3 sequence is CASSPGVNQAPLF. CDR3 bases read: TGTGCCAGCAGCCCAGGGGTCAACCAGGCTCCGCTT.

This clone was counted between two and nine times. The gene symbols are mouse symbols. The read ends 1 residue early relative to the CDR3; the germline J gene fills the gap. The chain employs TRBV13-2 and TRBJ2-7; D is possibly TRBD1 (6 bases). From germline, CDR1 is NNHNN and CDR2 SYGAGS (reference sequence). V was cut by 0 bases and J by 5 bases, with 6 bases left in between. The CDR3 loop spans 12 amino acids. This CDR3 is CASGDDRDEQYF. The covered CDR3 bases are TGTGCCAGCGGTGATGACAGGGATGAACAGTAC.

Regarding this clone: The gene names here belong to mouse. CDR3 sequence reads: CASSDRGSQNTLYF. The DNA read from the CDR3 is TGTGCCAGCAGCGACAGGGGTAGTCAAAACACCTTGTAC. The chain has TRBV3 and TRBJ2-4, with 8 bases fitting TRBD1. The read is 1 residue too short to cover the CDR3 end, so that end is filled in from the germline J gene. V dropped 5 bases and J dropped 0; count of bases not matched to a gene: 1. Per the germline V gene, CDR1 is SNHLY and CDR2 is FYNGKV (reference sequence). The CDR3 runs 14 residues.

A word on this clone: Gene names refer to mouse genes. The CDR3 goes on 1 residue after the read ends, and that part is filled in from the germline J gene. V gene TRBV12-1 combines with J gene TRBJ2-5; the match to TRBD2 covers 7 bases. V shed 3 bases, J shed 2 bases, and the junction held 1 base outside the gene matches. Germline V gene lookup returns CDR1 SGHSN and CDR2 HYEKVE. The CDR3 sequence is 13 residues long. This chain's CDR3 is CASSGGGQDTQYF. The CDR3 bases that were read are TGTGCCAGCTCTGGGGGGGGCCAAGACACCCAGTAC. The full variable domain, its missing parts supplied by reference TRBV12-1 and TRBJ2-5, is DSGVVQSPRHIIKEKGGRSVLTCIPISGHSNVVWYQQTLGKELKFLIQHYEKVERDKGFLPSRFSVQQFDDYHSEMNMSALELEDSAMYFCASSGGGQDTQYFGPGTRLLVL.